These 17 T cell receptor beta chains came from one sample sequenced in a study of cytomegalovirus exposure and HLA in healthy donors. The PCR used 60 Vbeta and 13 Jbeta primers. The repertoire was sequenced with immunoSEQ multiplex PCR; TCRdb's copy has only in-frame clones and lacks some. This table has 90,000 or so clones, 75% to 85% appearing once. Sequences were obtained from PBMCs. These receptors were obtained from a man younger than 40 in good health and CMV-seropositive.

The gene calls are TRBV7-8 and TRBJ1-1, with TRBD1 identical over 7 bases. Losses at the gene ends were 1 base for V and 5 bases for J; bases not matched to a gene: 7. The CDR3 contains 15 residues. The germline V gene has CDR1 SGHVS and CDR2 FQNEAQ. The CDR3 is CASSLVGGGQTEAFF. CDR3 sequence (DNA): TGTGCCAGCAGCTTAGTAGGAGGGGGCCAAACTGAAGCTTTCTTT.

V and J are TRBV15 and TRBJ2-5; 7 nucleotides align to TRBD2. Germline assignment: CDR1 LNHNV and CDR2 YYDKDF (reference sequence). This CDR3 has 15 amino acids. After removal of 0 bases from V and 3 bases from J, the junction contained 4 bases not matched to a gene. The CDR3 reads CATSRDPRGEETQYF. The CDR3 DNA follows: TGTGCCACCAGCAGAGATCCCCGGGGGGAAGAGACCCAGTACTTC.

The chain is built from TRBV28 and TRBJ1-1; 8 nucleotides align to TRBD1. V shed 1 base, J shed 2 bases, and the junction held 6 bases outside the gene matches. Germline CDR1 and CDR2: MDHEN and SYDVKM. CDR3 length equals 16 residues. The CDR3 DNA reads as TGTGCCAGCAGTTTATCCCGGACAGGGAAAAACACTGAAGCTTTCTTT. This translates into CASSLSRTGKNTEAFF.

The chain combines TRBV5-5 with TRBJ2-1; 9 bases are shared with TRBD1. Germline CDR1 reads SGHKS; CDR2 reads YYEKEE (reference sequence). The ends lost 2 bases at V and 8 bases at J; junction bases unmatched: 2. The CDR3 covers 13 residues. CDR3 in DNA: TGTGCCAGCAGCTTACAGGGGGCACATGAGCAGTTCTTC. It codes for CASSLQGAHEQFF.

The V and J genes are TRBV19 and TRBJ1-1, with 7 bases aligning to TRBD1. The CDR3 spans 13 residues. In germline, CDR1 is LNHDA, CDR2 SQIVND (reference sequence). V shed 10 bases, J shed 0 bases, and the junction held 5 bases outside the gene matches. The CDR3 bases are TGTGCCACGGGGACAGCGATGAACACTGAAGCTTTCTTT. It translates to CATGTAMNTEAFF.

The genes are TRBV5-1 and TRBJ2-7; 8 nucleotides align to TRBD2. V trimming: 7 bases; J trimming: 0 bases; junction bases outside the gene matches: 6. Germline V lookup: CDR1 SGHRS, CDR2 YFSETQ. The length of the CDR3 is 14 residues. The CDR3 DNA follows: TGCGCCAGCTCCGGTAGCGGGAACTCCTACGAGCAGTACTTC. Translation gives CASSGSGNSYEQYF.

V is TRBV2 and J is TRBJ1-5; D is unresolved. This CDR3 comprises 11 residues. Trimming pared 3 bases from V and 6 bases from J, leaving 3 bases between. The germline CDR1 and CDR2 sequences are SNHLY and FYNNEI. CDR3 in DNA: TGTGCCAGCAGTGAGAGTCAGCCCCAGCATTTT. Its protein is CASSESQPQHF.

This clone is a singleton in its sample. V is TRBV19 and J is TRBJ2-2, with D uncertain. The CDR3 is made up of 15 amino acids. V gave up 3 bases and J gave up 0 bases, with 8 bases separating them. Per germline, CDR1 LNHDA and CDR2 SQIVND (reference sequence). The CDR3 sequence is CASSMLVANTGELFF. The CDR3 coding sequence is TGTGCCAGTAGTATGTTAGTCGCGAACACCGGGGAGCTGTTTTTT.

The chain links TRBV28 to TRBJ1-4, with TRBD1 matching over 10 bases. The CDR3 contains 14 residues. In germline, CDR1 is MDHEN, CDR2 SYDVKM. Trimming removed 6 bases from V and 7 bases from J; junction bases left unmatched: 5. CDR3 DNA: TGTGCCAGCAGATTCGGGACAGGGGTTGAAAAACTGTTTTTT. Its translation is CASRFGTGVEKLFF.

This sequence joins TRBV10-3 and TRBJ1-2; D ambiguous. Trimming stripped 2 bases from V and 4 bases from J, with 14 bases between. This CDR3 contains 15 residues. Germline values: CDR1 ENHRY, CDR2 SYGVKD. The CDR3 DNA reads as TGTGCCATCAGTGAGCCCGGGCCGGGAAGCTATGGCTACACCTTC. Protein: CAISEPGPGSYGYTF.

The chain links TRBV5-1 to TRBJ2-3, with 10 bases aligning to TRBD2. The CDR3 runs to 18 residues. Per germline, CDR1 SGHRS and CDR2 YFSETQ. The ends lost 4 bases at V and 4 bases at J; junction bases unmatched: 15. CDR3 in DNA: TGCGCCAGCAGCCCCAAAGGGGCGACTAGCGGGCTCCCAGATACGCAGTATTTT. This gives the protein CASSPKGATSGLPDTQYF. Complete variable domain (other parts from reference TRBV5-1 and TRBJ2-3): KAGVTQTPRYLIKTRGQQVTLSCSPISGHRSVSWYQQTPGQGLQFLFEYFSETQRNKGNFPGRFSGRQFSNSRSEMNVSTLELGDSALYLCASSPKGATSGLPDTQYFGPGTRLTVL.

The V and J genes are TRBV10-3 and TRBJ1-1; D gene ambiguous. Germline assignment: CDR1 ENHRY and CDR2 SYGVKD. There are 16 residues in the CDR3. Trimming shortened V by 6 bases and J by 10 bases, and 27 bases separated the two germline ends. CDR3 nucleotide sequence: TGTGCCATCAGCCCCACCGAGGACTTGTATCTTGCGAGAGCTTTCTTT. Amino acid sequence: CAISPTEDLYLARAFF.

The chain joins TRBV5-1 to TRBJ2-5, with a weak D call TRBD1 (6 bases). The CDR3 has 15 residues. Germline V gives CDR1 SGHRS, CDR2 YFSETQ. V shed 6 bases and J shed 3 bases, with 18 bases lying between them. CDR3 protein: CASTGQQGGEETQYF. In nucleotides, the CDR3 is TGCGCCAGCACTGGACAGCAGGGTGGGGAAGAGACCCAGTACTTC.

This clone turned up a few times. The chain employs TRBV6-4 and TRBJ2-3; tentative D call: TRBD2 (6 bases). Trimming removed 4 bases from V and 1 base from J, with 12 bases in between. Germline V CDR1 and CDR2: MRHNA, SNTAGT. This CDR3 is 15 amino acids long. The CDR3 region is CASSVLPSGTDTQYF. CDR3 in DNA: TGTGCCAGCAGTGTACTCCCTAGCGGCACAGATACGCAGTATTTT.

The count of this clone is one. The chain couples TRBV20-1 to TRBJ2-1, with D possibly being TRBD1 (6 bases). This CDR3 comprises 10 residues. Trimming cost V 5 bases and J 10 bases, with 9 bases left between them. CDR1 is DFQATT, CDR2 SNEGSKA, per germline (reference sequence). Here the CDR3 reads CSAGTLEQFF. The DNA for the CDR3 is TGCAGTGCTGGGACATTGGAGCAGTTCTTC.

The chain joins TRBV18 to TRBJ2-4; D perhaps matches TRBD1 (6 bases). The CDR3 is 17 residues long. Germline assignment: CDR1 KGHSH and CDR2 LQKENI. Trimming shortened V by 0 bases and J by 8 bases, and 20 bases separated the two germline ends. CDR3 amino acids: CASSPPTGDLAWDIQYF. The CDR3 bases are TGTGCCAGCTCACCACCGACAGGCGATCTAGCCTGGGACATTCAGTACTTC.

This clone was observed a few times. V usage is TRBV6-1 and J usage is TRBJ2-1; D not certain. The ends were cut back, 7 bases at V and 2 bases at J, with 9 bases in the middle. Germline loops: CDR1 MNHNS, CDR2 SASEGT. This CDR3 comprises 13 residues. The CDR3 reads CASNFSPYNEQFF. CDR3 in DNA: TGTGCCAGCAATTTCAGTCCCTACAATGAGCAGTTCTTC.